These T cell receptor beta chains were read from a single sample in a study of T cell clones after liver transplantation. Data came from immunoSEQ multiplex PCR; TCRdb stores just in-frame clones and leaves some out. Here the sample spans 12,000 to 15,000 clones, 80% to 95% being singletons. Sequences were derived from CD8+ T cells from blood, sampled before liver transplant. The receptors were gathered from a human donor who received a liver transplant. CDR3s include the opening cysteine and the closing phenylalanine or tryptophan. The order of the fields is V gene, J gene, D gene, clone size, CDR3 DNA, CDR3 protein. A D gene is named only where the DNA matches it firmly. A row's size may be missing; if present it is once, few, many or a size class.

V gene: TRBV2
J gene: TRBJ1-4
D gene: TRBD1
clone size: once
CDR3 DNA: TGTGCCAGCAGTGACTTGGACAGGGGTAATGAAAAACTGTTTTTT
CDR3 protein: CASSDLDRGNEKLFF

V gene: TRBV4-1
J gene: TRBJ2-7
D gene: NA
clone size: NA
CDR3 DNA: TGCGCCAGCAGCCAAGTCCAGGGGGGGGACTACGAGCAGTACTTC
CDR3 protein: CASSQVQGGDYEQYF

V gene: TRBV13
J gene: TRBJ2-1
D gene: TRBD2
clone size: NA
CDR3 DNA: TGTGCCAGCAGCTTAGAAGGGACTAGCGGGAGTATTTTCTTC
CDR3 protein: CASSLEGTSGSIFF

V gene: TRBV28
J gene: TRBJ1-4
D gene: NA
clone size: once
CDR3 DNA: TGTGCCAGCAGTTTTGAAGGTTTTGGTGAAAAACTGTTTTTT
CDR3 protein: CASSFEGFGEKLFF

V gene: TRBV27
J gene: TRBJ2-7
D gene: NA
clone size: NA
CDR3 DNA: TGTGCCAGCAGTCCCCGGTCAGACGAGCAGTACTTC
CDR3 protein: CASSPRSDEQYF

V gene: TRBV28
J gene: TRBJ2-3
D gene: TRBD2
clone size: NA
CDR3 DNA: TGTGCCAGCAGCTCGGGGCTAGCGGGAGGGCTAGCCACAGATACGCAGTATTTT
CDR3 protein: CASSSGLAGGLATDTQYF

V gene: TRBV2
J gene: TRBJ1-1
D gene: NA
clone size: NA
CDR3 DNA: TGTGCCAGCAGCGGGGCCACTGAAGCTTTCTTT
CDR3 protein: CASSGATEAFF

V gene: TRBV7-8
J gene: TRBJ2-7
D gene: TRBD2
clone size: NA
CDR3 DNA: TGTGCCAGCAGCTTAGTAGGCGGGAGTATGAACGAGCAGTACTTC
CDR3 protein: CASSLVGGSMNEQYF

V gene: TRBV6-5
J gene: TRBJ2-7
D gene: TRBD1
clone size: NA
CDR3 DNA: TGTGCCAGCAGTTACTATACGACAGGGGTGGTAGTCGAGCAGTACTTC
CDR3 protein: CASSYYTTGVVVEQYF

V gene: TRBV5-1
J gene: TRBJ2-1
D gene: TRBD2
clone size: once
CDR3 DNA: TGCGCCAGCAGCTTAAGCGGGAGCTCCTACAATGAGCAGTTCTTC
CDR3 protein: CASSLSGSSYNEQFF

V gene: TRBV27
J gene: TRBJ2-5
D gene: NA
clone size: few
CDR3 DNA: TGTGCCAGCAGTTTAATAGGTCCGCAAGAGACCCAGTACTTC
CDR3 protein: CASSLIGPQETQYF

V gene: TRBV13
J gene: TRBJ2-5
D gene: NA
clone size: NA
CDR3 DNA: TGTGCCAGCAGCTCCCGGGACTACCAAGAGACCCAGTACTTC
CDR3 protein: CASSSRDYQETQYF

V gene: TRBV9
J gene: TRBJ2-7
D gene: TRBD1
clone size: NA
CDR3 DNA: TGTGCCAGCAGCGTAGGTTCAGGGGGCTACGAGCAGTACTTC
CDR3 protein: CASSVGSGGYEQYF

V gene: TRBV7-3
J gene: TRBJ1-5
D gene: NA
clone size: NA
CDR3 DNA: TGTGCCAGCAGCCCCGGGGCCCGGAACCAGCCCCAGCATTTT
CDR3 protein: CASSPGARNQPQHF

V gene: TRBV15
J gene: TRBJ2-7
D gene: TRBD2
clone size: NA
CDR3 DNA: TGTGCCACCAGCAGAGTCCTAGCGGACCCCTCCTACGAGCAGTACTTC
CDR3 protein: CATSRVLADPSYEQYF

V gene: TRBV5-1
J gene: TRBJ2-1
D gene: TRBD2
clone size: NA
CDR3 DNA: TGCGCCAGCAGCTTGATAGCGGGATTCGACAATGAGCAGTTCTTC
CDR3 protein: CASSLIAGFDNEQFF

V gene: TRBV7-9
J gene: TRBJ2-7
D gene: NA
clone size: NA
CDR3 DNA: TGTGCCAGCAGCAGTGCGGTACGGGAGCAGTACTTC
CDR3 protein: CASSSAVREQYF

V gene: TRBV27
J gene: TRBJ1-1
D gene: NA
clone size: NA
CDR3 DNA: TGTGCCAGCAGTTCCCAATCTCGGCAGGGAAGAACTGAAGCTTTCTTT
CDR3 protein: CASSSQSRQGRTEAFF

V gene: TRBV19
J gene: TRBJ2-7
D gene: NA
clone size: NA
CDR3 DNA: TGTGCCAGTAGTATTGGGGCAGAGGAATACGAGCAGTACTTC
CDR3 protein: CASSIGAEEYEQYF

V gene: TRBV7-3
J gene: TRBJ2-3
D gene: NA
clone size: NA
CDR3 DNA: TGTGCCAGCAGCTTGGACTTTAGCACAGATACGCAGTATTTT
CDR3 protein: CASSLDFSTDTQYF

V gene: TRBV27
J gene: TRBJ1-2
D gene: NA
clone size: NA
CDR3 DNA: TGTGCCAGCAGTTCCTTCTGGAAGGGCGGCTACACCTTC
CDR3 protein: CASSSFWKGGYTF

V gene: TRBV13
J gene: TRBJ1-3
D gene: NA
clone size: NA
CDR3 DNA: TGTGCCAGCAGCTTTCTACGGACTGGAAACACCATATATTTT
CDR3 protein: CASSFLRTGNTIYF

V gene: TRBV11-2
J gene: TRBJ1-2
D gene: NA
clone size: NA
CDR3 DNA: TGTGCCAGCAGCTTCGACGGGGGCCTAGACTATGGCTACACCTTC
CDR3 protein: CASSFDGGLDYGYTF

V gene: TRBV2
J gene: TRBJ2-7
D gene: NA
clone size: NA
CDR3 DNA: TGTGCCAGCAGTGAGGCCCTCTACGAGCAGTACTTC
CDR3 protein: CASSEALYEQYF

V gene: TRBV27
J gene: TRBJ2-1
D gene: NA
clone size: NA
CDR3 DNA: TGTGCCAGCAGGGACCCGGGACAGCAGTTCTTC
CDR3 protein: CASRDPGQQFF

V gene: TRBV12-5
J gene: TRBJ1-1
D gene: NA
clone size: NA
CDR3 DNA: TGTGCTATTACGGACAGCTCTGAAGCTTTCTTT
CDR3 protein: CAITDSSEAFF

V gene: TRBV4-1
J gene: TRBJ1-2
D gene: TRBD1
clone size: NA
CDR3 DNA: TGCGCCAGCAGCCAAATAGGGACAGGGGATTTTGGCTACACCTTC
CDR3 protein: CASSQIGTGDFGYTF

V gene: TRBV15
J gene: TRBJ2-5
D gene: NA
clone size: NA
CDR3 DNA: TGTGCCACCAGCAGAGGGAGGGGGCGAGGGGAGACCCAGTACTTC
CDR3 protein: CATSRGRGRGETQYF

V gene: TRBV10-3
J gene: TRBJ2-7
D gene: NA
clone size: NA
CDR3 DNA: TGTGCCATCAGTGAGTCCAATGAGTACGAGCAGTACTTC
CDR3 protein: CAISESNEYEQYF

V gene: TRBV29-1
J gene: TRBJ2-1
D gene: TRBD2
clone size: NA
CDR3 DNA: TGCAGCGTTGAAGGGACTAGCGGGAGGGATAATGAGCAGTTCTTC
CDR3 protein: CSVEGTSGRDNEQFF

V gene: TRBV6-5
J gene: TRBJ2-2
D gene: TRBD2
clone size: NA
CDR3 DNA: TGTGCCAGCAGTCCAGTCGAGGGAGGGACCGGGGAGCTGTTTTTT
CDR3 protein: CASSPVEGGTGELFF

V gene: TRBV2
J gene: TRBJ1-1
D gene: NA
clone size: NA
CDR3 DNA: TGTGCCACCTTGGACACTGAAGCTTTCTTT
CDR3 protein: CATLDTEAFF